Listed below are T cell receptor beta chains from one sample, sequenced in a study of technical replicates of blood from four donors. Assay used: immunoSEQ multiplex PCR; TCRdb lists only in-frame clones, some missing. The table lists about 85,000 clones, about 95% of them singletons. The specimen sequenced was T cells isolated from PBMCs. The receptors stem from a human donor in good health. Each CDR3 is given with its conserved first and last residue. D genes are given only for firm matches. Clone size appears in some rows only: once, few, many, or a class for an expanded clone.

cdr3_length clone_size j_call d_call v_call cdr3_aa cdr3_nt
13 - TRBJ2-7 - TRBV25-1 CASSRDSTYEQYF TGTGCCAGCAGCCGGGACTCCACCTACGAGCAGTACTTC
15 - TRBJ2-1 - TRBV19 CASSIMASSYNEQFF TGTGCCAGTAGTATCATGGCTAGCTCCTACAATGAGCAGTTCTTC
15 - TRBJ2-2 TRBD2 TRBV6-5 CASSFTGGFTGELFF TGTGCCAGCAGTTTTACGGGGGGTTTCACCGGGGAGCTGTTTTTT
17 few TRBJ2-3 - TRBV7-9 CASSLAVQGILTDTQYF TGTGCCAGCAGCTTAGCTGTACAGGGCATTCTCACAGATACGCAGTATTTT
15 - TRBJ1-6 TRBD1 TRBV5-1 CATRLGLDRASPLHF TGCGCCACCAGATTGGGATTGGACAGGGCTTCACCCCTCCACTTT
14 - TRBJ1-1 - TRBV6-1 CAGSETGRATEAFF TGTGCCGGCAGTGAGACCGGGCGGGCCACTGAAGCTTTCTTT
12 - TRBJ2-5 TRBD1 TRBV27 CATGTGPWAQYF TGTGCCACCGGGACAGGTCCATGGGCCCAGTACTTC
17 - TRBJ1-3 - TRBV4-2 CASSPNPRRGIENTIYF TGTGCCAGCAGCCCCAACCCGAGGAGAGGGATTGAGAACACCATATATTTT
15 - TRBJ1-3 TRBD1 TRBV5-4 CASSRTGRSGNTIYF TGTGCCAGCAGCCGGACAGGGAGGTCTGGAAACACCATATATTTT
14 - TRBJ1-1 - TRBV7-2 CASSPSGSNTEAFF TGTGCCAGCAGCCCCTCGGGGTCGAACACTGAAGCTTTCTTT
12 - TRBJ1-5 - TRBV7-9 CASGGGGTVQHF TGTGCCAGCGGGGGGGGAGGGACGGTTCAGCATTTT
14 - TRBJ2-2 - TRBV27 CASRRVEYTGELFF TGTGCCAGCAGGAGGGTGGAGTACACCGGGGAGCTGTTTTTT
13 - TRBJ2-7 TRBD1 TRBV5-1 CASQGVSSYEQYF TGCGCCAGCCAGGGGGTCAGCTCCTACGAGCAGTACTTC
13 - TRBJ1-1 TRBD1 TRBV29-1 CSVRTGANTEAFF TGCAGCGTAAGGACAGGGGCGAACACTGAAGCTTTCTTT
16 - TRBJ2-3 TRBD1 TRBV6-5 CASSFNRGKATDTQYF TGTGCCAGCAGTTTTAACAGGGGAAAGGCCACAGATACGCAGTATTTT
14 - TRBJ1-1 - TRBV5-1 CASSLEGAGTEAFF TGCGCCAGCAGCTTGGAGGGTGCGGGTACTGAAGCTTTCTTT
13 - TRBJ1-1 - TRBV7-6 CASSLSFDTEAFF TGTGCCAGCAGCCTATCCTTTGACACTGAAGCTTTCTTT
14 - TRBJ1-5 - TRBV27 CASSWGGFDQPQHF TGTGCCAGCAGCTGGGGGGGTTTCGATCAGCCCCAGCATTTT
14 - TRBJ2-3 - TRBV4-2 CASSQDWGVETQYF TGTGCCAGCAGCCAAGACTGGGGGGTAGAGACGCAGTATTTT
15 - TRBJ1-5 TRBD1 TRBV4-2 CASSSGTGGFQPQHF TGTGCCAGCAGTTCCGGGACAGGGGGTTTTCAGCCCCAGCATTTT
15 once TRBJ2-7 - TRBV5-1 CASSLGSGSSYEQYF TGCGCCAGCAGCTTGGGAAGCGGAAGCTCCTACGAGCAGTACTTC
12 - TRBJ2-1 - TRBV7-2 CASSPPAREQFF TGTGCCAGCAGCCCCCCCGCGCGGGAGCAGTTCTTC
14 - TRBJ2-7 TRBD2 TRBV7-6 CASSMGLANGEQYF TGTGCCAGCAGCATGGGACTAGCTAATGGCGAGCAGTACTTC
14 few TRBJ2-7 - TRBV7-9 CASSFLARGYEQYF TGTGCCAGCAGCTTTCTAGCCAGGGGCTACGAGCAGTACTTC
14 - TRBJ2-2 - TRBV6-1 CASSEVGVGGELFF TGTGCCAGCAGTGAAGTAGGGGTTGGCGGGGAGCTGTTTTTT
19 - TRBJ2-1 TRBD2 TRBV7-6 CASSSYSRGGSGVNNEQFF TGTGCCAGCAGCTCCTATTCCCGGGGAGGGAGCGGTGTGAACAATGAGCAGTTCTTC
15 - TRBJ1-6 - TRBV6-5 CASSYRGAVNSPLHF TGTGCCAGCAGTTACCGGGGAGCAGTTAATTCACCCCTCCACTTT
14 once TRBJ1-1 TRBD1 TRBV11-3 CASSLPGTAYEAFF TGTGCCAGCAGCTTACCCGGGACAGCTTATGAAGCTTTCTTT
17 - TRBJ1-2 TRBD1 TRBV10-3 CAISAGGTTGGSYGYTF TGTGCCATCAGTGCGGGTGGGACGACAGGGGGATCCTATGGCTACACCTTC
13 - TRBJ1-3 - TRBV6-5 CASSRTTGNTIYF TGTGCCAGCAGTCGAACTACAGGGAACACCATATATTTT